This record concerns one TCR beta chain sequence. Clones were read by immunoSEQ multiplex PCR, and TCRdb kept only the in-frame ones, dropping some. Here the sample spans 84,000 or so clones, approximately 92% being singletons. The entry originates in a study of blood T cell repertoires in COVID-19. Study-level information: Donors in the United States, Italy and Spain gave samples during acute or convalescent COVID-19.

Per the germline V gene, CDR1 is SGHAT and CDR2 is FQNNGV. This CDR3 spans 16 amino acids. Trimming took off 6 bases at V and 2 bases at J, with 18 bases between the two ends. The sequenced sample was peripheral blood. This clonotype was sampled from a woman in her fifties or sixties with active COVID-19. The genes are TRBV11-2 and TRBJ2-3, with D perhaps TRBD2 (5 bases). CDR3 loop: CASSPGAGWDTDTQYF. Here the CDR3 DNA reads TGTGCCAGCAGTCCGGGCGCGGGCTGGGACACAGATACGCAGTATTTT.